These 30 T cell receptor beta chains were sequenced from one sample in a study of T-cell reconstitution after alpha-beta-depleted transplantation in children (TCRdb year 2016). Receptors were amplified or captured by PCR. Instrument used: Illumina HiSeq 2500. To normalize quantification of the TCRbeta repertoire, the TCR libraries were built with molecular barcoding that relied on unique molecular identifiers. TCRdb ran its own pipeline on the public reads, namely fastp trimming at Q25 and MiXCR clone calling, and kept in-frame beta chains. Identical CDR3 protein sequences are pooled into one entry, listed with their most common genes and DNA. The sample yields some 200,000 distinct CDR3 sequences; about 9.2% were counted once. The top ten hold approximately 6.2% of the sample. The sample in question was PBMCs from the stem cell graft donor, obtained from the stem cell graft. These receptors all stem from a human donor who donated a stem cell graft to a child with acute lymphoblastic leukemia.

This clonotype was seen more than once but under ten times. This CDR3 is CASSEGLAGGNQETQYF. In nucleotides, the CDR3 is TGCGCCAGCAGTGAAGGGCTAGCGGGGGGAAACCAAGAGACCCAGTACTTC. This chain uses TRBV10-1 with TRBJ2-5, with 11 bases matching TRBD2. Germline CDR1 is WNHNN and CDR2 is SYGVQD (reference sequence). V lost 3 bases to trimming and J lost 0 bases; unmatched junction nucleotides: 6. This CDR3 comprises 17 residues.

This clonotype has at least ten counts. The V call is TRBV6-5, the J call TRBJ2-7; no definite D call. V was shortened by 4 bases and J by 2 bases, with 9 bases between the two germline ends. This CDR3 is 13 amino acids long. Germline V gives CDR1 MNHEY, CDR2 SVGAGI. This CDR3 is CASSSRDTYEQYF. In DNA form, the CDR3 reads TGTGCCAGCAGTTCCAGAGACACCTACGAGCAGTACTTC.

The rearrangement uses TRBV29-1 and TRBJ1-1; no firm D call. The V end lost 2 bases, the J end lost 5 bases, and 12 bases lay between the germline ends. The CDR3 sequence is 13 residues long. From germline, CDR1 is SQVTM and CDR2 ANQGSEA. Written as DNA, the CDR3 is TGCAGCGTTGAAACGGAAGTAAGTACTGAAGCTTTCTTT. Protein: CSVETEVSTEAFF.

The chain uses TRBV30 and TRBJ2-1; D gene ambiguous. CDR3 length: 20 amino acids. V was shortened by 0 bases and J by 5 bases, with 29 bases between the two germline ends. Germline-derived CDR1 and CDR2 are GTSNPN and SVGIG (reference sequence). The CDR3 DNA follows: TGTGCCTGGAGTGTAATTGGGCAGCAGAAAAATTACTATACCAACAATGAGCAGTTCTTC. Encoded protein: CAWSVIGQQKNYYTNNEQFF.

This clonotype appeared many times. J is TRBJ2-5 and V is TRBV12-3 or TRBV12-4; TRBD2 matches 9 bases. The length of the CDR3 is 14 residues. Losses at the gene ends were 5 bases for V and 5 bases for J; bases not matched to a gene: 6. This chain's CDR3 is CASSPRGGHETQYF. The CDR3 region has the DNA TGTGCCAGCAGTCCGCGGGGGGGCCACGAGACCCAGTACTTC.

V is TRBV7-6 and J is TRBJ2-1; the match to TRBD2 covers 7 bases. Per germline, CDR1 SGHVS and CDR2 FNYEAQ. The CDR3 is 14 residues long. With V trimmed by 5 bases and J by 10 bases, 11 bases remained unmatched. CDR3 amino acids: CASSTPELGGEQFF. In nucleotides, the CDR3 is TGTGCCAGCAGCACCCCGGAGTTGGGGGGGGAGCAGTTCTTC.

The chain links TRBV5-1 to TRBJ2-7, with D possibly matching TRBD2 (6 bases). V lost 4 bases and J lost 2, with 10 bases in between. This CDR3 is 13 amino acids long. Germline V gene sequence: CDR1 SGHRS, CDR2 YFSETQ. As DNA, the CDR3 is TGCGCCAGCAGCGGGGGGACGGCCTACGAGCAGTACTTC. It encodes CASSGGTAYEQYF.

This clonotype was detected many times. This rearrangement joins TRBV6-5 to TRBJ1-2; 9 nucleotides align to TRBD1. V was pared by 7 bases and J by 3 bases, with 6 bases of the junction left unmatched. The CDR3 has 14 residues. Per germline, CDR1 MNHEY and CDR2 SVGAGI. In DNA form, the CDR3 reads TGTGCCAGCAAGAGAGACAGGGGGGACTATGGCTACACCTTC. It specifies CASKRDRGDYGYTF.

This clonotype appeared many times. The genes are TRBV27 and TRBJ2-1, with 8 bases fitting TRBD2. CDR1 and CDR2 (germline): MNHEY, SMNVEV (reference sequence). V was clipped by 5 bases and J by 3 bases; unmatched bases: 3. This CDR3 is 14 amino acids long. The CDR3 is CASSIAGNYNEQFF. The DNA of the CDR3 is TGTGCCAGCAGTATAGCGGGAAACTACAATGAGCAGTTCTTC.

This clonotype appeared many times. The V gene is TRBV10-3, the J gene TRBJ2-7; D possibly corresponds to TRBD1 (6 bases). The CDR3 covers 14 residues. Trimming removed 4 bases from V and 1 base from J, with 11 bases in between. Germline V gene data show CDR1 as ENHRY and CDR2 as SYGVKD. The CDR3 loop is CAISVGQGSYEQYF. The CDR3 nucleotides are TGTGCCATCAGTGTAGGTCAGGGGTCCTACGAGCAGTACTTC.

This clonotype was observed at least ten times. V and J are TRBV20-1 and TRBJ1-1, with TRBD1 as a possible D gene (5 bases). The CDR3 is 16 amino acids. CDR1 is DFQATT, CDR2 SNEGSKA, per germline (reference sequence). V was shortened by 2 bases and J by 4 bases, with 20 bases between the two germline ends. CDR3 nucleotide sequence: TGCAGTGCTAGACCACCCGGAGTGGGGGTTAGCACTGAAGCTTTCTTT. It is translated as CSARPPGVGVSTEAFF.

V and J are TRBV6-5 and TRBJ1-2; D is perhaps TRBD1 (6 bases). V lost 5 bases and J lost 7, with 11 bases in between. CDR3 length: 12 residues. The germline V gene has CDR1 MNHEY and CDR2 SVGAGI. This CDR3 is CASSTTGSGYTF. DNA of the CDR3: TGTGCCAGCAGTACCACAGGGTCTGGCTACACCTTC.

The chain employs TRBV4-3 and TRBJ2-5; no definite D call. Trimming took 0 bases from V and 7 from J, leaving 9 bases between them. Looked up from germline, CDR1 is LGHNA and CDR2 is YSLEER. CDR3 length: 13 amino acids. The CDR3 loop is CASSQDRTPTQYF. The CDR3, as DNA: TGCGCCAGCAGCCAAGATCGGACCCCGACCCAGTACTTC.

V gene TRBV29-1 combines with J gene TRBJ2-1; possibly TRBD2 for D (6 bases). This CDR3 has 14 residues. V lost 8 bases and J 1 base, leaving 15 bases between the germline ends. Germline-derived CDR1 and CDR2 are SQVTM and ANQGSEA. The CDR3 nucleotides are TGCAGCCATACTATGGAGGGGTCCTACAATGAGCAGTTCTTC. The encoded protein is CSHTMEGSYNEQFF.

The sample holds a few counts of this clonotype. The chain recombines TRBV5-1 with TRBJ1-5; D might be TRBD1 (6 bases). Deletions cut 2 bases from V and 3 bases from J, with 24 bases between. CDR3 length: 19 amino acids. Germline assignment: CDR1 SGHRS and CDR2 YFSETQ. DNA for the CDR3: TGCGCCAGCAGCTTCAACTCTCTAGGGGGACCGAGGGTCAATCAGCCCCAGCATTTT. Residues: CASSFNSLGGPRVNQPQHF.

In this sample, this clonotype turned up a few times. This chain joins TRBV14 and TRBJ2-3; no definite D call. This CDR3 region has 13 residues. CDR1 and CDR2 (germline): SGHDN, FVKESK. The V end lost 3 bases, the J end lost 0 bases, and 4 bases lay between the germline ends. CDR3 residues: CASSQDSTDTQYF. CDR3 DNA: TGTGCCAGCAGCCAGGACAGCACAGATACGCAGTATTTT.

The J gene is TRBJ2-7, the V gene TRBV11-2; 13 nucleotides align to TRBD2. The germline CDR1 and CDR2 sequences are SGHAT and FQNNGV. With V trimmed by 4 bases and J by 2 bases, 11 bases remained unmatched. This CDR3 contains 18 residues. The CDR3, as DNA: TGTGCCAGCAGCTCACCGGCCGGACTAGCGGGGGATCCCTACGAGCAGTACTTC. Its translation: CASSSPAGLAGDPYEQYF.

The J gene is TRBJ2-3, the V gene TRBV6-1; D gene ambiguous. The CDR3 runs 13 residues. The V gene's germline CDR1 is MNHNS and CDR2 SASEGT. The germline V and J ends were trimmed by 7 bases and 1 base, with 9 bases remaining between them. The CDR3 loop reads CASNDGRTDTQYF. The CDR3 coding sequence is TGTGCCAGCAATGACGGTCGCACAGATACGCAGTATTTT.

This clonotype was found many times. The chain employs TRBV20-1 and TRBJ1-3, with a tentative D call TRBD1 (5 bases). Trimming took off 1 base at V and 7 bases at J, with 20 bases between the two ends. CDR3 size: 16 residues. Germline V lookup: CDR1 DFQATT, CDR2 SNEGSKA (reference sequence). CDR3 sequence: CSARVGQGKSLNTIYF. CDR3 nucleotide sequence: TGCAGTGCTAGAGTTGGCCAGGGAAAAAGTCTTAACACCATATATTTT.

This clonotype was picked up a small number of times. The rearrangement uses TRBV12-3 or TRBV12-4 and TRBJ1-2; 8 bases are a match to TRBD1. The V and J ends lost 6 bases and 7 bases, in that order; junction bases with no gene match: 7. The CDR3 consists of 13 residues. The CDR3 here is CASRMTGEAGYTF. The CDR3 DNA sequence: TGTGCCAGCAGGATGACAGGGGAGGCTGGCTACACCTTC.

The sample holds a few counts of this clonotype. The chain employs TRBV7-2 and TRBJ2-5; D unresolved. This CDR3 has 13 residues. The germline CDR1 and CDR2 sequences are SGHTA and FQGNSA. V lost 0 bases and J 3 bases, leaving 5 bases between the germline ends. This CDR3 is CASSLARKETQYF. DNA for the CDR3: TGTGCCAGCAGCTTAGCACGGAAAGAGACCCAGTACTTC.

This clonotype was counted between two and nine times. CDR3 sequence (DNA): TGTGCCAGCAGCTTAGGACAGGGCAATGAGCAGTTCTTC. Translation gives CASSLGQGNEQFF. The V and J genes are TRBV27 and TRBJ2-1; TRBD1 matches 8 bases. CDR3 size: 13 residues. V lost 6 bases and J lost 6; bases outside the gene matches: 4. Germline V gives CDR1 MNHEY, CDR2 SMNVEV (reference sequence).

This clonotype was seen many times. The rearrangement links TRBV29-1 to TRBJ2-1, with TRBD1 identical over 8 bases. Trimming took 3 bases from V and 9 from J; bases not matched to a gene: 4. CDR3 length: 12 amino acids. CDR1 and CDR2 (germline): SQVTM, ANQGSEA. CDR3 protein: CSVEVTGVEQFF. CDR3 sequence (DNA): TGCAGCGTTGAGGTGACAGGGGTTGAGCAGTTCTTC.

There are many counts of this clonotype. The V call is TRBV20-1, the J call TRBJ1-5; D not certain. The CDR3 runs 12 residues. Trimming shortened V by 1 base and J by 5 bases, and 6 bases separated the two germline ends. In germline, CDR1 is DFQATT, CDR2 SNEGSKA (reference sequence). The CDR3 DNA sequence: TGCAGTGCTAGAGCTTCCGATCAGCCCCAGCATTTT. Amino acids: CSARASDQPQHF.

This chain joins TRBV6-5 and TRBJ1-1, with unresolved D. V gave up 6 bases and J gave up 4 bases, with 9 bases separating them. Per germline, CDR1 MNHEY and CDR2 SVGAGI. There are 12 residues in the CDR3. CDR3 DNA: TGTGCCAGCAGCAGGTGGGGCACTGAAGCTTTCTTT. As protein: CASSRWGTEAFF.

This clonotype was recorded many times. The chain is built from TRBV7-9 and TRBJ2-7, with D perhaps TRBD2 (5 bases). The V end was cut by 3 bases, the J end by 0 bases, with 15 bases between. The length of the CDR3 is 16 residues. Per the germline V gene, CDR1 is SEHNR and CDR2 is FQNEAQ (reference sequence). The CDR3 DNA is TGTGCCAGCAGCTTTGCCGGACTGGCTGACTCCTACGAGCAGTACTTC. This gives the protein CASSFAGLADSYEQYF.

This clonotype was picked up a small number of times. The rearrangement links TRBV4-2 to TRBJ2-7; maybe TRBD2 (5 bases). This CDR3 is built from 15 residues. The germline V gene has CDR1 LGHNA and CDR2 YNFKEQ. Trimming stripped 1 base from V and 6 bases from J, with 16 bases between. This CDR3 is CASSQVPGFPGEQYF. CDR3 sequence (DNA): TGTGCCAGCAGCCAAGTTCCGGGATTCCCTGGCGAGCAGTACTTC.

This rearrangement joins TRBV20-1 to TRBJ2-2; tentatively, D is TRBD1 or TRBD2 (6 bases each). Trimming shortened V by 3 bases and J by 6 bases, and 14 bases separated the two germline ends. The CDR3 runs to 14 residues. CDR1 and CDR2 (germline): DFQATT, SNEGSKA (reference sequence). In nucleotides, the CDR3 is TGCAGTGCTAGTAAAGGGGGGTCCTCCGGGGAGCTGTTTTTT. Translation: CSASKGGSSGELFF.

This clonotype was recorded many times. The V call is TRBV5-1, the J call TRBJ2-2; D perhaps matches TRBD1 (5 bases). From germline, CDR1 is SGHRS and CDR2 YFSETQ. Trimming took 2 bases from V and 1 from J, leaving 9 bases between them. The CDR3 is made up of 15 amino acids. CDR3 amino acids: CASSFGDRNTGELFF. The CDR3 bases are TGCGCCAGCAGCTTCGGTGACAGGAACACCGGGGAGCTGTTTTTT.

There are many counts of this clonotype. The genes are TRBV6-4 and TRBJ2-3, with TRBD2 matching 7 bases. In germline, CDR1 is MRHNA, CDR2 SNTAGT. There are 15 residues in the CDR3. Trimming took 5 bases from V and 2 from J; bases not matched to a gene: 7. CDR3 region: CASSSGEGSTDTQYF. The CDR3 DNA reads TGTGCCAGCAGTAGCGGGGAGGGGTCCACAGATACGCAGTATTTT.